Listed here are 2 T cell receptor beta chains from one sample, sequenced in a study of control samples from healthy donors and cancer patients. Repertoires were generated with immunoSEQ multiplex PCR, while TCRdb's copy carries only in-frame clones and drops some. The repertoire includes about 170,000 clones, roughly 91% of them detected once, and 1.5% sits in the top ten. The sequenced sample was blood. These receptors were taken from a woman aged 25-40 years in good health.

In regard to this clone: Other DNA sequences in the sample encode the same CDR3. The gene calls are TRBV7-2 and TRBJ1-3; D gene ambiguous. The germline V and J ends were trimmed by 1 base and 0 bases, with 4 bases remaining between them. CDR1 is SGHTA, CDR2 FQGNSA, per germline. This CDR3 region has 14 residues. This chain's CDR3 is CASSLGPSGNTIYF. The CDR3 DNA sequence: TGTGCCAGCAGCTTAGGCCCCTCTGGAAACACCATATATTTT.

The V call is TRBV9, the J call TRBJ2-7; 7 bases map to TRBD1. CDR1 is SGDLS and CDR2 is YYNGEE in the germline V gene. This CDR3 is 14 amino acids long. V gave up 4 bases and J gave up 4 bases; unmatched junction bases: 8. CDR3 in DNA: TGTGCCAGCAGCCGACAGGGAAGCCCATACGAGCAGTACTTC. This sequence encodes CASSRQGSPYEQYF. The full variable domain, its missing parts supplied by reference TRBV9 and TRBJ2-7, is DSGVTQTPKHLITATGQRVTLRCSPRSGDLSVYWYQQSLDQGLQFLIQYYNGEERAKGNILERFSAQQFPDLHSELNLSSLELGDSALYFCASSRQGSPYEQYFGPGTRLTVT.